This T cell receptor (beta chain) was profiled in a study of T cells in Graves' hyperthyroidism and ophthalmopathy. RNA transcripts served as the template for amplifying TCR beta CDR3 regions. HTBI primers were employed in a first-round RT-PCR of the TCR CDR3. TCRdb processed the multiplex PCR reads anew with MiXCR; each CDR3 protein has one entry. The repertoire holds 150,000 or so distinct CDR3 sequences, with roughly a fifth as singletons. PBMCs were derived from more than 8 ml fresh peripheral blood. This clonotype turned up a few times. The antigen is undetermined. The CDR3 loop spans 15 amino acids. The V gene's germline CDR1 is MNHEY and CDR2 SVGEGT. V lost 6 bases to trimming and J lost 10 bases; unmatched junction nucleotides: 9. Findings and caveats of the study: Most expanded thyroid clonotypes above 0.001 also appeared in blood.

Sequencing was done on a sample of blood. The TCR comes from a woman aged 50 to 60 with Graves' hyperthyroidism that later progressed to Graves' ophthalmopathy. The chain couples TRBV6-2 or TRBV6-3 to TRBJ1-6; 10 nucleotides agree with TRBD1. Here the CDR3 reads CASRGTGAFQSPLHF. Here the CDR3 DNA reads TGTGCCAGCAGAGGGACAGGGGCATTTCAATCACCCCTCCACTTT.